These T cell receptor beta chains were read from a single sample in a study of T cell responses to AZD1222 COVID-19 vaccine. Sequencing used immunoSEQ multiplex PCR; TCRdb keeps in-frame clones, though not all of them. The sample yields under 150,000 clones, 89% seen once. The specimen comprised peripheral blood, sampled 28 days after the second AZD1222 dose. The receptors come from an adult who received the AZD1222 COVID-19 vaccine. Each CDR3 is given with its conserved first and last residue. The order of the fields is V gene, J gene, CDR3 protein.

V gene: TRBV4-2; J gene: TRBJ2-2; CDR3 protein: CASSQVAVTTNTGELFF
V gene: TRBV7-9; J gene: TRBJ1-2; CDR3 protein: CASSFDGGGYGYTF
V gene: TRBV11-3; J gene: TRBJ1-3; CDR3 protein: CASSQNGGNTIYF
V gene: TRBV7-9; J gene: TRBJ1-2; CDR3 protein: CASSKSRDRAYGYTF
V gene: TRBV1; J gene: TRBJ1-3; CDR3 protein: CTSSRKAFGNTIYF
V gene: TRBV3-1/TRBV3-2; J gene: TRBJ2-3; CDR3 protein: CASSRASVGAASSTDTQYF
V gene: TRBV30; J gene: TRBJ1-5; CDR3 protein: CAWSPAGNQPQHF
V gene: TRBV7-2; J gene: TRBJ1-6; CDR3 protein: CASSSLGGSSPLHF
V gene: TRBV9; J gene: TRBJ1-3; CDR3 protein: CASSVTGFSGNTIYF
V gene: TRBV6-2/TRBV6-3; J gene: TRBJ2-5; CDR3 protein: CASSRGTSGGAQETQYF